What follows are 28 T cell receptor beta chains derived from one specimen sequenced in a study of cytomegalovirus exposure and HLA in healthy donors. A multiplex PCR was run with 60 Vbeta primers and 13 Jbeta primers. Here immunoSEQ multiplex PCR was the method, and the copy in TCRdb shows in-frame clones only, minus some. The sample contains under 150,000 clones, about three quarters of which appear only once. Sequenced material: PBMCs. Receptors were obtained from a woman aged 25-40 years in good health and CMV-seronegative.

The rearrangement links TRBV5-6 to TRBJ2-2; perhaps TRBD1 as D (5 bases). The ends were cut back, 2 bases at V and 1 base at J, with 9 bases in the middle. Per germline, CDR1 SGHDT and CDR2 YYEEEE. The CDR3 runs to 15 residues. CDR3 sequence: CASSLGAVNTGELFF. The CDR3 coding sequence is TGTGCCAGCAGCTTAGGGGCGGTGAACACCGGGGAGCTGTTTTTT.

The chain carries TRBV19 and TRBJ2-1; 8 bases line up with TRBD2. Germline-derived CDR1 and CDR2 are LNHDA and SQIVND (reference sequence). The CDR3 totals 18 residues. V lost 4 bases and J lost 0; bases outside the gene matches: 11. CDR3 bases: TGTGCCAGTAGTAGCTGGGCTGGGAGCGGGGGCTCCTACAATGAGCAGTTCTTC. Translation: CASSSWAGSGGSYNEQFF.

The chain is built from TRBV5-1 and TRBJ2-7, with D tentatively TRBD2 (5 bases). The V gene lost 0 bases and the J gene lost 0 bases, with 10 bases spanning the gap. The CDR3 has 15 amino acids. Germline V gives CDR1 SGHRS, CDR2 YFSETQ. The CDR3 nucleotides are TGCGCCAGCAGCTTGGAAGCCACTAGCTCCTACGAGCAGTACTTC. Its protein product is CASSLEATSSYEQYF.

This clone came up a few times. This rearrangement joins TRBV4-3 to TRBJ2-3; TRBD2 matches 11 bases. The CDR3 totals 15 residues. V was pared by 8 bases and J by 4 bases, with 8 bases of the junction left unmatched. Germline V CDR1 and CDR2: LGHNA, YSLEER. The CDR3 region has the DNA TGCGCCAGCTCTAGTAGCGGGGGGGCCGCAGATACGCAGTATTTT. As protein: CASSSSGGAADTQYF.

This chain links TRBV10-1 with TRBJ1-2; D remains ambiguous. V dropped 3 bases and J dropped 2 bases, with 4 bases sitting between them. Germline CDR1 is WNHNN and CDR2 is SYGVQD (reference sequence). This CDR3 is 12 amino acids long. The CDR3 sequence is CASSEQNYGYTF. CDR3 DNA sequence: TGCGCCAGCAGTGAACAGAACTATGGCTACACCTTC.

The chain uses TRBV18 and TRBJ2-2; 7 positions match TRBD1. Germline-derived CDR1 and CDR2 are KGHSH and LQKENI. Trimming took 5 bases from V and 5 from J; bases not matched to a gene: 8. There are 15 residues in the CDR3. CDR3 sequence reads: CASSATGSGTGELFF. The CDR3 DNA is TGTGCCAGCTCAGCGACAGGGTCGGGAACCGGGGAGCTGTTTTTT.

The rearrangement uses TRBV4-3 and TRBJ2-1, with D possibly being TRBD1 (5 bases). The CDR3 sequence is 14 residues long. Germline-derived CDR1 and CDR2 are LGHNA and YSLEER. V was pared by 1 base and J by 13 bases, with 17 bases between. The CDR3 region is CASSQVKGQGVQFF. The CDR3, as DNA: TGCGCCAGCAGCCAAGTGAAGGGTCAGGGCGTTCAGTTCTTC.

The chain recombines TRBV7-9 with TRBJ2-7; D perhaps matches TRBD1 (6 bases). CDR1 SEHNR and CDR2 FQNEAQ come from the germline V gene (reference sequence). The CDR3 is made up of 13 amino acids. The V end lost 6 bases, the J end lost 0 bases, and 9 bases lay between the germline ends. DNA of the CDR3: TGTGCCAGCAGTCAGGACAGCTCCTACGAGCAGTACTTC. This sequence encodes CASSQDSSYEQYF.

This clone was picked up a small number of times. The chain combines TRBV6-1 with TRBJ2-7; 9 positions match TRBD1. Trimming removed 0 bases from V and 2 bases from J; junction bases left unmatched: 2. The V gene's germline CDR1 is MNHNS and CDR2 SASEGT. There are 15 residues in the CDR3. CDR3 DNA: TGTGCCAGCAGTGAAGCCGGGACAGGGACCTACGAGCAGTACTTC. This gives the protein CASSEAGTGTYEQYF.

V gene TRBV10-1 combines with J gene TRBJ1-1, with a possible D match to TRBD1 (6 bases). The CDR3 runs to 16 residues. Germline assignment: CDR1 WNHNN and CDR2 SYGVQD (reference sequence). Trimming shortened V by 4 bases and J by 4 bases, and 19 bases separated the two germline ends. This chain's CDR3 is CASSAYRDPRPTEAFF. CDR3 sequence (DNA): TGCGCCAGCAGTGCCTACAGGGACCCGAGGCCCACTGAAGCTTTCTTT.

This chain uses TRBV19 with TRBJ1-5, with TRBD1 identical over 8 bases. Germline-derived CDR1 and CDR2 are LNHDA and SQIVND (reference sequence). The CDR3 length is 14 residues. After removal of 4 bases from V and 2 bases from J, the junction contained 1 base not matched to a gene. In DNA, the CDR3 is TGTGCCAGTAGTACGGGACAGGGCAATCAGCCCCAGCATTTT. Protein sequence: CASSTGQGNQPQHF.

V and J are TRBV6-6 and TRBJ1-1; D unresolved. Looked up from germline, CDR1 is MNHNY and CDR2 is SVGAGI (reference sequence). This CDR3 has 13 amino acids. The V end was cut by 6 bases, the J end by 7 bases, with 15 bases between. The CDR3 sequence is CASSQPFGSEAFF. CDR3 nucleotides: TGTGCCAGCAGCCAACCCTTTGGGAGTGAAGCTTTCTTT.

This chain joins TRBV19 and TRBJ2-2; 8 bases fit TRBD1. This CDR3 comprises 17 residues. Germline V lookup: CDR1 LNHDA, CDR2 SQIVND (reference sequence). V dropped 0 bases and J dropped 4; count of bases not matched to a gene: 7. The CDR3 DNA sequence: TGTGCCAGTAGTATAGAACCCGACAGGGGAGCCACCGGGGAGCTGTTTTTT. This translates into CASSIEPDRGATGELFF. Full variable domain (remainder filled in from reference TRBV19 and TRBJ2-2): DGGITQSPKYLFRKEGQNVTLSCEQNLNHDAMYWYRQDPGQGLRLIYYSQIVNDFQKGDIAEGYSVSREKKESFPLTVTSAQKNPTAFYLCASSIEPDRGATGELFFGEGSRLTVL.

This chain uses TRBV18 with TRBJ1-6, with no clear D. Germline CDR1 is KGHSH and CDR2 is LQKENI. The CDR3 is 16 amino acids. V was shortened by 3 bases and J by 0 bases, with 9 bases between the two germline ends. For the CDR3, the DNA is TGTGCCAGCTCACCTGACCGGAGCTCCTATAATTCACCCCTCCACTTT. Its translation is CASSPDRSSYNSPLHF.

The chain is built from TRBV19 and TRBJ1-1; possible D gene TRBD1, 5 bases. The CDR3 extends over 15 amino acids. CDR1 and CDR2 from the germline V gene are LNHDA and SQIVND (reference sequence). V dropped 6 bases and J dropped 1 base, with 15 bases sitting between them. The CDR3 DNA follows: TGTGCCAGTAGGCTCCTCGGCGGGGGGAACACTGAAGCTTTCTTT. Amino acids: CASRLLGGGNTEAFF. Based on the CDR3 plus reference TRBV19 and TRBJ1-1, the full variable domain is DGGITQSPKYLFRKEGQNVTLSCEQNLNHDAMYWYRQDPGQGLRLIYYSQIVNDFQKGDIAEGYSVSREKKESFPLTVTSAQKNPTAFYLCASRLLGGGNTEAFFGQGTRLTVV.

The gene calls are TRBV9 and TRBJ2-1; TRBD1 matches 7 bases. Germline trimming cut 0 bases from V and 0 bases from J; bases unmatched to any gene: 9. There are 18 residues in the CDR3. CDR1 and CDR2 (germline): SGDLS, YYNGEE. CDR3 nucleotides: TGTGCCAGCAGCGTAGGGACAGGTAAACAGAGCTCCTACAATGAGCAGTTCTTC. Translated: CASSVGTGKQSSYNEQFF.

The V gene is TRBV5-6, the J gene TRBJ2-2, with TRBD1 identical over 8 bases. J was trimmed by 6 bases and V by 4 bases; bases with no gene match: 8. The CDR3 spans 15 residues. CDR1 is SGHDT and CDR2 is YYEEEE in the germline V gene. The CDR3 DNA sequence: TGTGCCAGCAGCCCATCTCAGGGGGCCGCCGGGGAGCTGTTTTTT. This sequence encodes CASSPSQGAAGELFF.

This clone was seen a handful of times. The chain couples TRBV11-2 to TRBJ1-2; D is unresolved. CDR3 length: 14 residues. The germline gives CDR1 SGHAT, CDR2 FQNNGV. Trimming took 3 bases from V and 4 from J, leaving 12 bases between them. CDR3 nucleotides: TGTGCCAGCAGCTTCGGAGGAGCCTTCTATGGCTACACCTTC. Translated, it gives CASSFGGAFYGYTF.

The rearrangement links TRBV14 to TRBJ1-2, with D possibly TRBD1 on 5 matching bases. With 1 base removed from V and 4 bases from J, the gap between germline ends came to 16 bases. This CDR3 is built from 16 residues. In germline, CDR1 is SGHDN, CDR2 FVKESK. CDR3 loop: CASSQVGQGRFYGYTF. CDR3 bases: TGTGCCAGCAGCCAAGTGGGGCAGGGCCGATTCTATGGCTACACCTTC.

V and J are TRBV29-1 and TRBJ1-1; no reliable D call. CDR3 size: 15 residues. V was pared by 0 bases and J by 1 base, with 12 bases between. Germline lookup yields CDR1 SQVTM and CDR2 ANQGSEA. The CDR3 DNA sequence: TGCAGCGTTGAAGATTGGGAGACCGGGAACACTGAAGCTTTCTTT. Its translation is CSVEDWETGNTEAFF. The complete variable domain, with remaining parts taken from reference TRBV29-1 and TRBJ1-1, reads SAVISQKPSRDICQRGTSLTIQCQVDSQVTMMFWYRQQPGQSLTLIATANQGSEATYESGFVIDKFPISRPNLTFSTLTVSNMSPEDSSIYLCSVEDWETGNTEAFFGQGTRLTVV.

A few counts support this clone. The CDR3 loop reads CASSPSEWGDQPQHF. CDR3 nucleotides: TGTGCCAGCTCACCAAGTGAGTGGGGGGATCAGCCCCAGCATTTT. The chain has TRBV18 and TRBJ1-5, with D possibly TRBD1 on 5 matching bases. Looked up from germline, CDR1 is KGHSH and CDR2 is LQKENI. The CDR3 is 15 residues long. V was pared by 2 bases and J by 5 bases, with 13 bases between.

This rearrangement joins TRBV4-2 to TRBJ2-3; 12 nucleotides align to TRBD2. Losses at the gene ends were 1 base for V and 6 bases for J; bases not matched to a gene: 14. The CDR3 covers 19 residues. Germline values: CDR1 LGHNA, CDR2 YNFKEQ. The CDR3 is CASSQGRMASGGAGDTQYF. Here the CDR3 DNA reads TGTGCCAGCAGCCAAGGTCGGATGGCTAGCGGGGGGGCGGGCGATACGCAGTATTTT.

The J gene is TRBJ1-1, the V gene TRBV10-3; 7 positions agree with TRBD1. This CDR3 region has 13 residues. Losses at the gene ends were 8 bases for V and 5 bases for J; bases not matched to a gene: 8. The germline V gene has CDR1 ENHRY and CDR2 SYGVKD. The CDR3 is CAIGMGQQTEAFF. CDR3 sequence (DNA): TGTGCCATCGGGATGGGACAGCAGACTGAAGCTTTCTTT.

The CDR3 sequence is CASRGTGQDTQYF. CDR3 coding DNA: TGTGCCAGCAGGGGGACAGGGCAAGATACGCAGTATTTT. V is TRBV27 and J is TRBJ2-3, with 9 bases identical to TRBD1. The V segment lost 6 bases and the J segment 5 bases; nucleotides outside the gene matches: 3. Germline CDR1 is MNHEY and CDR2 is SMNVEV (reference sequence). The CDR3 spans 13 residues.

V is TRBV5-6 and J is TRBJ1-1; TRBD1 is a possible D gene (5 bases). V was shortened by 2 bases and J by 5 bases, with 13 bases between the two germline ends. The germline V gene encodes CDR1 SGHDT and CDR2 YYEEEE. The CDR3 runs 14 residues. As DNA, the CDR3 is TGTGCCAGCAGCTTCCTAGGGGATGGGACTGAAGCTTTCTTT. This codes for CASSFLGDGTEAFF. Filled out from reference TRBV5-6 and TRBJ1-1, the complete variable domain reads DAGVTQSPTHLIKTRGQQVTLRCSPKSGHDTVSWYQQALGQGPQFIFQYYEEEERQRGNFPDRFSGHQFPNYSSELNVNALLLGDSALYLCASSFLGDGTEAFFGQGTRLTVV.

The chain is built from TRBV7-3 and TRBJ2-3; 8 bases match TRBD1. The germline gives CDR1 SGHTA, CDR2 FQGTGA. The CDR3 is 16 residues long. Germline trimming cut 2 bases from V and 2 bases from J; bases unmatched to any gene: 6. The CDR3 sequence: CASSLGGTGATDTQYF. The CDR3 nucleotides are TGTGCCAGCAGCTTAGGGGGGACAGGAGCCACAGATACGCAGTATTTT.

Concerning this clone itself: Other DNA sequences in this sample translate to the same CDR3. For the CDR3, the DNA is TGTGCCACCAGCAGGTCCGACAGGGGATCTGGCTACACCTTC. Protein sequence: CATSRSDRGSGYTF. The gene calls are TRBV15 and TRBJ1-2; 8 bases agree with TRBD1. Germline CDR1 LNHNV, CDR2 YYDKDF (reference sequence). Unmatched junction bases numbered 7, after V lost 3 bases and J lost 7 bases. CDR3 length: 14 amino acids.

The chain combines TRBV5-1 with TRBJ1-4, with TRBD1 matching over 8 bases. Per germline, CDR1 SGHRS and CDR2 YFSETQ. This CDR3 comprises 15 residues. V was pared by 0 bases and J by 4 bases, with 2 bases of the junction left unmatched. CDR3 nucleotides: TGCGCCAGCAGCTTGGGAGACAGGGGTAATGAAAAACTGTTTTTT. This encodes CASSLGDRGNEKLFF.